This T cell receptor beta chain was sequenced for a study of early T cells in non-severe SARS-CoV-2 infection. This clonotype was found many times. Relative to the germline gene, one junction end is altered; a read error may explain this. cDNA molecules, individually, were tagged with unique molecular identifiers. TCRdb reprocessed the 5' RACE reads via MiXCR and lists one record per CDR3 protein. The data hold roughly 51,000 distinct CDR3 sequences, with around 10% observed a single time. The sample was whole blood. This receptor was obtained from an adult who was a healthcare worker with PCR-confirmed SARS-CoV-2 infection or an uninfected control (not recorded which).

The CDR3 DNA is TGTGCCATCAGTGAGTCAACAGACTCCCACAATGAGCAGTTCTTC. As protein: CAISESTDSHNEQFF. V usage is TRBV10-3 and J usage is TRBJ2-1; D unresolved. The CDR3 contains 15 residues. Germline V gene data show CDR1 as ENHRY and CDR2 as SYGVKD.